This TCR beta chain was observed in a study of tumor and adjacent non-tumor tissue in lung cancer (dated by TCRdb to about 2018). The study in broad terms: Patients with adenocarcinoma (about twelve), squamous cell carcinoma (2) and small cell lung cancer (1) were included in the cohort. Ages among the roughly 15 patients ranged from about 30 to 85 years, there were 10 men and 5 women, and disease was at TNM stage I to III. In total, sequencing yielded over 95 million productive TCRbeta reads, which works out to an average of about 4.17 million reads per sample. For each patient, one tumor sample and one normal lung sample were taken, giving some 33 paired specimens that underwent TCRbeta CDR3 sequencing. Bulk TCRbeta repertoires were compared between lung tumor tissue and matched distant non-tumor lung tissue obtained from 15 or so lung cancer patients. General study outcomes and caveats: Only approximately 16 patients were included in the cohort, and the need for larger samples and more detailed clinical data was noted by the authors. Peripheral blood was not sequenced, so blood TCRbeta repertoires were not examined in the lung cancer patients of the study. Neither the sequencing platform nor unique molecular identifiers are mentioned in the methods. Significantly higher TCR diversity was found in younger patients, and higher tumor TCR diversity was associated with shorter overall and disease-free survival. Tumor tissue showed significantly greater TCR diversity (inverse Simpson) than normal lung tissue (about 410 vs 180, P = 0.0075, Mann-Whitney U test). The top 100 clones accounted for a significantly larger cumulative portion of the repertoire in normal lung than in tumor tissue.

This clonotype was observed a few times. Its antigen remains unidentified. No base-level quality is on record; no much larger clone is a single base apart. Library creation used multiplex PCR. TCRdb records Illumina HiSeq 2500 as the sequencer. TCRbeta libraries were built by three rounds of nested PCR using primers (Table S4), following protocols modified from ARM-PCR. Before sequencing, PCR products of 200-500 bp were excised from the gel and purified with the QIAquick gel extraction kit. Concerning the study's data processing: Reads were cleaned using Trimmomatic, were merged into complete CDR3 sequences using FLASH, and were assigned to V(D)J germline segments using MiTCR. Clonal diversity was computed as the inverse Simpson's index with VDJtools. A read counted as productive if the sequence was in-frame and lacked a premature stop codon. TCRdb's own reprocessing of the public reads used fastp at Q25 and MiXCR and kept productive beta chains. Every entry covers one CDR3 protein and lists the most common genes and DNA from its rows. The V and J calls, along with clone size, are taken from TCRdb and not from the paper's own processing. The sample contains tens of thousands of distinct CDR3 sequences, over 60% of them found a single time. The ten biggest clones cover about 32% of the sample.

CDR3 length: 15 amino acids, cysteine to phenylalanine. Only CDR3 DNA remains: 45 bases, in frame from the first base. CDR1 and CDR2, per the germline V gene, are MNHEY and SVGAGI. V and J are trimmed by 4 bases and 0 bases, and the gene matches miss 5 bases of the junction. RNA was isolated from bulk unsorted tissue, and RNA quality was assessed with a NanoDrop ND-1000 and an Agilent 2100. Normal lung samples were distant non-tumor tissue taken more than 3 cm from the tumor edge. Donors were newly diagnosed lung cancer patients admitted for thoracic surgery in China between August and November 2014, without prior chemotherapy. The study excluded patients who had received radiotherapy or chemotherapy before or who had another cancer at the same time. Surgical tissue pieces of about 1-2.2 cm3 were preserved in RNAlater solution and were kept at -80 degrees C until use.

This receptor was taken from a man in his 70s with non-small cell lung cancer. The rearranged segments are TRBV6-5 and TRBJ2-7; TRBD1 matches 8 bases in the middle. Sequences were obtained from distant non-tumor lung tissue. The CDR3 protein sequence reads: CASSCGQGDSYEQYF. The DNA is TGTGCCAGCAGTTGCGGACAGGGCGACTCCTACGAGCAGTACTTC.